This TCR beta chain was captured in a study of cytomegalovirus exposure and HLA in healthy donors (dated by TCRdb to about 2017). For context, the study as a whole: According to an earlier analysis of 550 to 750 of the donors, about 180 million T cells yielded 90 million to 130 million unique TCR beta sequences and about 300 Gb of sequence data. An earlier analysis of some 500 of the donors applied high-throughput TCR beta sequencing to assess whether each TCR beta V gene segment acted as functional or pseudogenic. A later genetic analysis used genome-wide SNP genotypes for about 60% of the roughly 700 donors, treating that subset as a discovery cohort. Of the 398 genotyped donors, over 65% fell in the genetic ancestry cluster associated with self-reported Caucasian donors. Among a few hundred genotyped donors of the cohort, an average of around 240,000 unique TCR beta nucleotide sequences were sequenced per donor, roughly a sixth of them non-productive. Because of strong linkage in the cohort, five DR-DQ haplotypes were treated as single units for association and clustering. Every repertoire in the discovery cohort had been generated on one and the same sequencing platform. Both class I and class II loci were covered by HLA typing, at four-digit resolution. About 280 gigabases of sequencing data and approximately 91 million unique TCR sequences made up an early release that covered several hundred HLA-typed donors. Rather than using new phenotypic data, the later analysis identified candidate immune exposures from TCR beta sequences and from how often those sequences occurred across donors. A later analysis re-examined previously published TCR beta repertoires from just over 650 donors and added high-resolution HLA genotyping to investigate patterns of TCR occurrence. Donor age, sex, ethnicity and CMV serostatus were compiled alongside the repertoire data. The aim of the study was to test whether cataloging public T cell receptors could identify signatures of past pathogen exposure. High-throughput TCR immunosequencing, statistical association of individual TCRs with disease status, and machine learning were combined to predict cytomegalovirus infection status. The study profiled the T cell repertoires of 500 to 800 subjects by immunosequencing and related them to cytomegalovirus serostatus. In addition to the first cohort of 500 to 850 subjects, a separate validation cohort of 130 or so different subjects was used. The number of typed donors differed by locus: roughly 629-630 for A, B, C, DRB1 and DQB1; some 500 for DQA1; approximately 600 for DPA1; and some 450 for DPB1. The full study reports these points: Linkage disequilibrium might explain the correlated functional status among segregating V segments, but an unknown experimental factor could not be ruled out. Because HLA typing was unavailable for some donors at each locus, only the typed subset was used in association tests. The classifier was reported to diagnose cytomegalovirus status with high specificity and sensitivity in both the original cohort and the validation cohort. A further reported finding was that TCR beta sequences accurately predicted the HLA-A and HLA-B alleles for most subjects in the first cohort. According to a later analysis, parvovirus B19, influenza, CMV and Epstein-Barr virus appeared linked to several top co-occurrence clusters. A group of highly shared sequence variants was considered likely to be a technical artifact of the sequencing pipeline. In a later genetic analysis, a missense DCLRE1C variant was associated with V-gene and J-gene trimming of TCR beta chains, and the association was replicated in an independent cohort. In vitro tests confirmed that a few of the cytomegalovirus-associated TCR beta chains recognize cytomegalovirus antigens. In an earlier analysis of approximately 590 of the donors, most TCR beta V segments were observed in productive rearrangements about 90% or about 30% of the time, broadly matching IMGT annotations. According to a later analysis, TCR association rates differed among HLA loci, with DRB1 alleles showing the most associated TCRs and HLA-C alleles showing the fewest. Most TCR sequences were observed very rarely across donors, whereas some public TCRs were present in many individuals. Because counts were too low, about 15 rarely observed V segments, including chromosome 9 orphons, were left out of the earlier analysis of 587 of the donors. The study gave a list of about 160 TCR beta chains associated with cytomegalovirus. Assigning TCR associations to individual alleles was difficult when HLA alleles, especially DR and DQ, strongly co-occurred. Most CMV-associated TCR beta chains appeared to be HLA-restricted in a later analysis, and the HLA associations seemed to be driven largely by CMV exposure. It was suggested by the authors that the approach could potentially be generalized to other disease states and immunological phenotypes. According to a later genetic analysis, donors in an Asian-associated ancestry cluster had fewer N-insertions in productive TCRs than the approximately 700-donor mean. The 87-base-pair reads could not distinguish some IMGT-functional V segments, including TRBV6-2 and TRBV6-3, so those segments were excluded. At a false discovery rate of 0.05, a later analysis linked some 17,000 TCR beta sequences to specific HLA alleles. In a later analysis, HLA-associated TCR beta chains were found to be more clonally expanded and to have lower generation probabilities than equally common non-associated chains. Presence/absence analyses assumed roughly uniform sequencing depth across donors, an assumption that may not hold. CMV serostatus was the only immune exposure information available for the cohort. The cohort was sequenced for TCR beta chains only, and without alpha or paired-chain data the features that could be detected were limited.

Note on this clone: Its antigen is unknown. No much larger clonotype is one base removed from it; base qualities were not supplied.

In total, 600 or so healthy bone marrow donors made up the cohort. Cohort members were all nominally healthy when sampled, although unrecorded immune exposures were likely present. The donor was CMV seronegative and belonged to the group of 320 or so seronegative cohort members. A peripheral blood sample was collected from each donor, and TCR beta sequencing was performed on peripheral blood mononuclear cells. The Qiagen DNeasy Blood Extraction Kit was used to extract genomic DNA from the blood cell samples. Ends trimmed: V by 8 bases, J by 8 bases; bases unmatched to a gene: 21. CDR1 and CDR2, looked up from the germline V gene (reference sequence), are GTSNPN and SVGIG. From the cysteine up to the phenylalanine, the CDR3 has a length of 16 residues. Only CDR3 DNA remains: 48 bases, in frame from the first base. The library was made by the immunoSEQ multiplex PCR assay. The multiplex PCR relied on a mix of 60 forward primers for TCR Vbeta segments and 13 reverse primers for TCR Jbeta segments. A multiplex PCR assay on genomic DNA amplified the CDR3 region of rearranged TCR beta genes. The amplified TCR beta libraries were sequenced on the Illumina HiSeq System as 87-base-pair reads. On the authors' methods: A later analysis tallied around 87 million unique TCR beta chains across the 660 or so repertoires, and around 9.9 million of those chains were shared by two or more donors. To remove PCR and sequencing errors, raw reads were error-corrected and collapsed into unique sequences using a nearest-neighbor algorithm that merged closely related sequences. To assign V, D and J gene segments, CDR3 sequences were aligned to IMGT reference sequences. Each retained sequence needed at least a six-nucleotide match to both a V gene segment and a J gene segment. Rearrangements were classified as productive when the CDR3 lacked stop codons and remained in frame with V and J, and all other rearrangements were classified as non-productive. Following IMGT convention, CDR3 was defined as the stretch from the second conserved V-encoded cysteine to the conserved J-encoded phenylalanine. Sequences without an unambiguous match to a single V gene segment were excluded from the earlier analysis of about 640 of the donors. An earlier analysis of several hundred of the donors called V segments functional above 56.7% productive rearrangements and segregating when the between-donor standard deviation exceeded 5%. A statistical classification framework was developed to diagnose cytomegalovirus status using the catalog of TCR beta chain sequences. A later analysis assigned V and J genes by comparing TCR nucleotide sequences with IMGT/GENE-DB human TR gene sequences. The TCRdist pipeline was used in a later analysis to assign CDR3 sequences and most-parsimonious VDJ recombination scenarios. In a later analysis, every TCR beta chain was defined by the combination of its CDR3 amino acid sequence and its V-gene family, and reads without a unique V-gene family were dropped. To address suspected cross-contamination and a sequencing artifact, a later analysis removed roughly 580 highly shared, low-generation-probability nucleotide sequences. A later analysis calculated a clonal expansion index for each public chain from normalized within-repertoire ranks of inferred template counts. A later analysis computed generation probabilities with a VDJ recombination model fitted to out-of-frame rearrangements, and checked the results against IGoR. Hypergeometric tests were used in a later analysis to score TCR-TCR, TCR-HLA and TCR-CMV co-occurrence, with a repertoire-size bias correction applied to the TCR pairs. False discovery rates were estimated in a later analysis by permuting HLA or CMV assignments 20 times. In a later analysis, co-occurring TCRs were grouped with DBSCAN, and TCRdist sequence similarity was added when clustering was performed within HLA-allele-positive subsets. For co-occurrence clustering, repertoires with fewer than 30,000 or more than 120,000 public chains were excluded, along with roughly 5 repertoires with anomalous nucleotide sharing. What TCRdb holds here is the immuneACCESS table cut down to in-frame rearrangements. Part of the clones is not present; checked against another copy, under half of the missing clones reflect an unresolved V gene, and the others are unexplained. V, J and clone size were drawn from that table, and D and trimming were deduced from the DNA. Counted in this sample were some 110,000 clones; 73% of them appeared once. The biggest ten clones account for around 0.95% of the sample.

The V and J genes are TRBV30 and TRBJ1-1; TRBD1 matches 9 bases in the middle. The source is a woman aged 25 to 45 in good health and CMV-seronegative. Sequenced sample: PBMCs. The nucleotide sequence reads TGTGCCAGACGGGCGGCTGGGGGGCTTGGGACAGGGGAAGCTTTCTTT. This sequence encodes CARRAAGGLGTGEAFF.